The clone carrying this T cell receptor beta chain turned up a few times. This record belongs to a study of blood T cells in healthy people across ages. The second PCR ran about 6 to 11 cycles with a sample-barcoded 5' primer and J-beta primers. TCRdb reprocessed the 5' RACE reads via MiXCR and lists one record per CDR3 protein. The sample consists of some 850,000 distinct CDR3 sequences, about 26% of them appearing once. Trimming removed 3 bases from V and 5 bases from J; junction bases left unmatched: 14. The length of the CDR3 is 17 residues. Germline-derived CDR1 and CDR2 are SGHKS and YYEKEE (reference sequence). These data were also reused for a study on T cells of mothers and their children.

The rearrangement uses TRBV5-5 and TRBJ2-4; 7 nucleotides align to TRBD2. The sequenced material came from blood. The clonotype comes from a boy aged 5-17 years in good health. CDR3 DNA: TGTGCCAGCAGCTATGGCCCCGTGGGAGGGTGGGAAAACATTCAGTACTTC. This codes for CASSYGPVGGWENIQYF.